This T cell receptor beta chain came from a study of T cell responses to AZD1222 COVID-19 vaccine. Study conclusions and caveats: All repertoire sampling was performed exclusively after the peak T cell response. Just 5 to 7 AZD1222 recipients tested seropositive at baseline. Two doses of AZD1222 preceded a rise in Spike-specific TCR breadth and depth.

Clones were read by immunoSEQ multiplex PCR, and TCRdb kept only the in-frame ones, dropping some. The repertoire consists of some 120,000 clones, with 85% to 90% occurring once and the leading ten covering about 8.8%. Germline CDR1 and CDR2: MDHEN and SYDVKM. The CDR3 length is 14 residues. V was pared by 3 bases and J by 4 bases, with 3 bases of the junction left unmatched. As concerns this clone: The antigen is not known.

The V call is TRBV28, the J call TRBJ2-3; 8 bases map to TRBD2. This receptor was obtained from an adult in good health. Specimen: peripheral blood, collected on day 0 of AZD1222 vaccination. The CDR3 sequence is CASSLIGRADTQYF. CDR3 bases: TGTGCCAGCAGTTTGATCGGGAGGGCAGATACGCAGTATTTT.